Presented here are 24 T cell receptor beta chains from one specimen sequenced in a study of PD-1 blockade in mismatch repair-deficient tumors. Produced via immunoSEQ multiplex PCR; TCRdb's table is partial and in-frame only. The sample consists of around 100,000 clones, about 80% of them appearing once. The sequences come from peripheral blood, collected just over 59 weeks after starting pembrolizumab. The receptors shown here come from an adult with mismatch repair-deficient cancer.

The chain links TRBV6-4 to TRBJ1-1; D perhaps matches TRBD1 (6 bases). The CDR3 totals 13 residues. Trimming pared 4 bases from V and 5 bases from J, leaving 11 bases between. Germline V gives CDR1 MRHNA, CDR2 SNTAGT. The CDR3 loop reads CASSAHRDTEAFF. CDR3 in DNA: TGTGCCAGCAGTGCCCACAGGGATACTGAAGCTTTCTTT.

The rearrangement links TRBV6-5 to TRBJ1-1, with no clear D. Germline CDR1 is MNHEY and CDR2 is SVGAGI. The CDR3 sequence is 13 residues long. Trimming stripped 4 bases from V and 6 bases from J, with 12 bases between. The CDR3 loop reads CASSSGLWSEAFF. CDR3 nucleotides: TGTGCCAGCAGTTCTGGGCTGTGGTCTGAAGCTTTCTTT.

The chain couples TRBV2 to TRBJ2-4, with D perhaps TRBD2 (5 bases). CDR1 SNHLY and CDR2 FYNNEI come from the germline V gene. The CDR3 runs to 13 residues. Trimming removed 8 bases from V and 0 bases from J, with 8 bases in between. The CDR3 nucleotides read TGTGCCAGCGTAAGCGGAGCCAAAAACATTCAGTACTTC. Residues: CASVSGAKNIQYF.

The chain couples TRBV7-9 to TRBJ2-1, with D unclear. CDR1 is SEHNR, CDR2 FQNEAQ, per germline (reference sequence). This CDR3 has 12 amino acids. The ends were cut back, 5 bases at V and 8 bases at J, with 10 bases in the middle. CDR3 bases: TGTGCCAGCAGCGTGATTGGGGATGAGCAGTTCTTC. Its translation: CASSVIGDEQFF.

The J gene is TRBJ2-1, the V gene TRBV5-5, with 7 nucleotides matching TRBD2. The germline gives CDR1 SGHKS, CDR2 YYEKEE (reference sequence). The CDR3 is 15 amino acids. Trimming took 0 bases from V and 9 from J; bases not matched to a gene: 9. The CDR3 here is CASSLVASGRGEQFF. CDR3 bases: TGTGCCAGCAGCTTGGTGGCTAGCGGTCGGGGTGAGCAGTTCTTC.

The V call is TRBV21-1, the J call TRBJ1-5. TRBV21-1 is a listed pseudogene. The CDR3 extends over 17 amino acids. The DNA for the CDR3 is TGTGCCAGCAGCAAAGACGTGGGGGGGTGGGAGAAACAGCCCCAGCATTTT. It translates to CASSKDVGGWEKQPQHF.

This clone was observed a few times. The V call is TRBV9, the J call TRBJ2-3; weak D call: TRBD1 (5 bases). Germline V gene sequence: CDR1 SGDLS, CDR2 YYNGEE. Trimming left V 3 bases short and J 10 bases short, with 9 bases between. The length of the CDR3 is 11 residues. The DNA of the CDR3 is TGTGCCAGCAGCGAGCAAGGGGCGCAGTATTTT. This translates into CASSEQGAQYF. The variable domain in full, with the rest retrieved from reference TRBV9 and TRBJ2-3, is DSGVTQTPKHLITATGQRVTLRCSPRSGDLSVYWYQQSLDQGLQFLIQYYNGEERAKGNILERFSAQQFPDLHSELNLSSLELGDSALYFCASSEQGAQYFGPGTRLTVL.

The chain recombines TRBV5-6 with TRBJ2-7; perhaps TRBD2 as D (6 bases). Trimming stripped 5 bases from V and 3 bases from J, with 12 bases between. The germline gives CDR1 SGHDT, CDR2 YYEEEE. CDR3 size: 13 residues. The chain's CDR3 is CASSNQGGYEQYF. For the CDR3, the DNA is TGTGCCAGCAGTAACCAGGGAGGCTACGAGCAGTACTTC.

This chain joins TRBV5-1 and TRBJ2-7; 12 bases agree with TRBD2. Germline V lookup: CDR1 SGHRS, CDR2 YFSETQ. V lost 1 base and J lost 4; bases outside the gene matches: 9. This CDR3 comprises 17 residues. CDR3 DNA: TGCGCCAGCAGCTTGTTTCTAGCGGGAGGGTCTAAGTACGAGCAGTACTTC. Translation: CASSLFLAGGSKYEQYF.

The genes are TRBV11-3 and TRBJ1-2; maybe TRBD1 (5 bases). The CDR3 has 14 amino acids. Deletions cut 0 bases from V and 8 bases from J, with 13 bases between. The germline gives CDR1 SGHNT, CDR2 YENEEA. In DNA form, the CDR3 reads TGTGCCAGCAGCTTAGACCGGCCGGGGGGGGGCTACACCTTC. As protein: CASSLDRPGGGYTF.

This chain joins TRBV4-1 and TRBJ2-5, with 12 bases identical to TRBD2. This CDR3 has 20 residues. J gave up 5 bases and V 0 bases, and 16 bases lay outside the gene matches. Germline CDR1 MGHRA, CDR2 YSYEKL. In nucleotides, the CDR3 is TGCGCCAGCAGCCAAGAGGAACTAGCGGGAGGCCCAGTAAGAGGGGAGACCCAGTACTTC. Translation gives CASSQEELAGGPVRGETQYF.

The rearrangement links TRBV6-6 to TRBJ2-1, with 7 positions matching TRBD2. The CDR3 sequence is 13 residues long. Per germline, CDR1 MNHNY and CDR2 SVGAGI (reference sequence). The V gene end was trimmed by 5 bases and the J gene end by 3 bases; junction bases not matched to a gene: 1. DNA of the CDR3: TGTGCCAGCAGTAGCGGGGACTACAATGAGCAGTTCTTC. Amino acid sequence: CASSSGDYNEQFF.

This chain connects TRBV9 to TRBJ2-1; 14 bases fit TRBD2. With V trimmed by 3 bases and J by 8 bases, 7 bases remained unmatched. The germline V gene encodes CDR1 SGDLS and CDR2 YYNGEE. The CDR3 is 16 amino acids. The CDR3 bases are TGTGCCAGCAGCGCTGCGGGACTAGCGGGAGTGTATGAGCAGTTCTTC. This sequence encodes CASSAAGLAGVYEQFF.

V and J are TRBV7-2 and TRBJ2-1; 8 bases line up with TRBD2. The CDR3 sequence is 19 residues long. The junction had 15 bases not matched to a gene; V was cut back by 1 base and J by 4 bases. Germline assignment: CDR1 SGHTA and CDR2 FQGNSA. CDR3 residues: CASSLDPRLGREDYNEQFF. The DNA for the CDR3 is TGTGCCAGCAGCTTAGACCCCCGGTTGGGGCGGGAGGATTACAATGAGCAGTTCTTC.

J is TRBJ2-1 and V is TRBV6-1; 11 nucleotides agree with TRBD2. The CDR3 loop spans 18 amino acids. V gave up 4 bases and J gave up 0 bases; unmatched junction bases: 8. Germline loops: CDR1 MNHNS, CDR2 SASEGT. The CDR3 is CASSGTSGPISSYNEQFF. In DNA, the CDR3 is TGTGCCAGCAGTGGGACTAGCGGGCCGATCAGCTCCTACAATGAGCAGTTCTTC.

The chain links TRBV19 to TRBJ2-7; 7 bases agree with TRBD1. Germline CDR1 LNHDA, CDR2 SQIVND (reference sequence). The junction had 7 bases not matched to a gene; V was cut back by 5 bases and J by 3 bases. The length of the CDR3 is 14 residues. The CDR3 DNA is TGTGCCAGTAGTCCAACGGGACAGAGCTACGAGCAGTACTTC. Protein: CASSPTGQSYEQYF. The variable domain in full, with the rest retrieved from reference TRBV19 and TRBJ2-7, is DGGITQSPKYLFRKEGQNVTLSCEQNLNHDAMYWYRQDPGQGLRLIYYSQIVNDFQKGDIAEGYSVSREKKESFPLTVTSAQKNPTAFYLCASSPTGQSYEQYFGPGTRLTVT.

CDR3 loop: CASTRRALENTEAFF. DNA of the CDR3: TGTGCCAGCACAAGAAGGGCGCTGGAGAACACTGAAGCTTTCTTT. The chain carries TRBV6-1 and TRBJ1-1, with D unclear. This CDR3 spans 15 amino acids. The germline CDR1 and CDR2 sequences are MNHNS and SASEGT. Trimming removed 7 bases from V and 1 base from J, with 16 bases in between.

The V call is TRBV6-1, the J call TRBJ2-7; D gene ambiguous. The CDR3 is made up of 10 amino acids. Germline V gene sequence: CDR1 MNHNS, CDR2 SASEGT. The CDR3 region is CVVEFLEQYF. DNA for the CDR3: TGTGTTGTGGAGTTTCTCGAGCAGTACTTC.

The CDR3 nucleotides are TGTGCCAGCAGTTTATCGGGGGGACAGGGGGTCGGCTACACCTTC. Protein: CASSLSGGQGVGYTF. The genes are TRBV27 and TRBJ1-2; 11 bases align to TRBD1. Germline V gene data show CDR1 as MNHEY and CDR2 as SMNVEV (reference sequence). This CDR3 spans 15 amino acids. V trimming: 0 bases; J trimming: 8 bases; junction bases outside the gene matches: 5.

CDR3 sequence: CASSLVILGGHQFF. The CDR3 DNA follows: TGTGCCAGCAGCTTAGTCATTTTGGGCGGTCATCAGTTCTTC. The chain links TRBV7-9 to TRBJ2-1; D is ambiguous. The germline CDR1 and CDR2 sequences are SEHNR and FQNEAQ (reference sequence). The V end lost 1 base, the J end lost 13 bases, and 17 bases lay between the germline ends. CDR3 length: 14 amino acids.

This chain joins TRBV5-1 and TRBJ2-7, with a tentative D call TRBD1 (5 bases). Germline CDR1 and CDR2: SGHRS and YFSETQ. The CDR3 runs 14 residues. The V end lost 0 bases, the J end lost 3 bases, and 10 bases lay between the germline ends. The CDR3 protein is CASSLDGRVYEQYF. The CDR3 DNA sequence: TGCGCCAGCAGCTTGGATGGCAGGGTCTACGAGCAGTACTTC.

The chain couples TRBV30 to TRBJ2-4; D remains unclear. Germline V gene data show CDR1 as GTSNPN and CDR2 as SVGIG (reference sequence). This CDR3 is built from 11 residues. V was trimmed by 2 bases and J by 5 bases, leaving 4 bases between them. The chain's CDR3 is CAWSIENIQYF. CDR3 bases: TGTGCCTGGAGTATCGAAAACATTCAGTACTTC.

This clone has ten or more counts. The J gene is TRBJ1-2, the V gene TRBV19; 7 positions match TRBD1. The germline gives CDR1 LNHDA, CDR2 SQIVND (reference sequence). The length of the CDR3 is 13 residues. With 4 bases clipped from V and 8 bases from J, the junction kept 7 bases outside the gene matches. The CDR3 loop is CASSRRDRGGYTF. The CDR3 DNA follows: TGTGCCAGTAGTAGACGGGACAGAGGAGGCTACACCTTC.

The rearrangement links TRBV6-5 to TRBJ1-1; no clear D. Deletions cut 1 base from V and 0 bases from J, with 12 bases between. The CDR3 sequence is 16 residues long. Germline assignment: CDR1 MNHEY and CDR2 SVGAGI. The CDR3 loop reads CASSYFPVQMNTEAFF. CDR3 DNA: TGTGCCAGCAGTTACTTTCCGGTGCAAATGAACACTGAAGCTTTCTTT.